This T cell receptor (beta chain) stems from a study of cytomegalovirus exposure and HLA in healthy donors. About the study: T cells numbering around 190 million yielded some 100 million unique TCR beta sequences in an earlier analysis.

J lost 5 bases, V lost 4 bases, and 1 base had no gene match. Germline loops: CDR1 LGHNA, CDR2 YNFKEQ. The CDR3 length is 13 residues. The PCR was carried out with 60 Vbeta primers and 13 Jbeta primers. TCRdb's table, derived via immunoSEQ multiplex PCR, lists solely in-frame clones and lacks some. The repertoire consists of around 150,000 clones, with 82% occurring once and the leading ten covering about 8.1%. On this clone: Its matching antigen is unknown.

Study-level findings and limits: It was reportedly the case that the classifier diagnosed cytomegalovirus status with high specificity and sensitivity. A prior analysis recorded that most TCR beta V segments were productive about 90% or about 30% of the time. Listed as cytomegalovirus-associated were more than 150 TCR beta chains.

The chain has TRBV4-2 and TRBJ2-3, with 9 bases lining up with TRBD2. The receptor was derived from a woman between 45 and 60 years old in good health and CMV-seropositive. Sequencing was carried out using PBMCs. The CDR3 here is CASSLSGRDTQYF. The CDR3 nucleotides are TGTGCCAGCAGCCTTAGCGGGAGAGATACGCAGTATTTT.